The TCR beta chain under discussion was sequenced for a study of vaccination effects on CD4 cells after COVID-19. General study findings and limits: No early post-infection timepoints were available in the study, which also included few convalescent patients.

TCRdb keeps only in-frame clones here, not all; method: immunoSEQ multiplex PCR. The sample includes 20,000 to 30,000 clones, roughly 80% of them seen just once. ViraFEST used viral peptide pools to expand antigen-specific CD4+ T cells before sequencing. At the end of nine to ten days of culture, CD4+ T cells were isolated. Neither prior SARS-CoV-2 infection nor positive nucleocapsid antibodies were present in the vaccine recipients. Wells containing 1.5 million to 2.5 million PBMC each were cultured with around 10 IU/ml IL-2 and approximately 10 ug/ml peptides. Cells had half their medium changed to IL-2 medium on days 3 and 7. About this clone itself: No antigen is known for it.

This receptor was obtained from a human donor who received a COVID-19 vaccine. The starting material was CD4+ T cells from PBMCs cultured with HCoV-NL63 spike peptides, obtained before COVID-19 vaccination.

The DNA of the CDR3 is TGCGCCAGCAGCTTGGGCGCGGTTACTGAAGCTTTCTTT. It translates to CASSLGAVTEAFF. V and J are TRBV5-1 and TRBJ1-1; D call uncertain. Trimming shortened V by 0 bases and J by 5 bases, and 8 bases separated the two germline ends. Germline V gene data show CDR1 as SGHRS and CDR2 as YFSETQ. This CDR3 contains 13 residues. The full variable domain, in which reference TRBV5-1 and TRBJ1-1 provide the parts outside the CDR3, is KAGVTQTPRYLIKTRGQQVTLSCSPISGHRSVSWYQQTPGQGLQFLFEYFSETQRNKGNFPGRFSGRQFSNSRSEMNVSTLELGDSALYLCASSLGAVTEAFFGQGTRLTVV.